The rows below give T cell receptor beta chains drawn from one sample of a study of T cells in Graves' hyperthyroidism and ophthalmopathy. MiXCR was run by TCRdb on the multiplex PCR reads, yielding one entry per CDR3 protein. The sample has about 360,000 distinct CDR3 sequences, 13% seen once; the top ten hold around 20%. Sequences were obtained from blood. These receptors all come from a man aged 25-40 years with Graves' hyperthyroidism that later progressed to Graves' ophthalmopathy. CDR3s leave out the opening cysteine and the closing phenylalanine or tryptophan.

v_call	cdr3_length	j_call	cdr3_aa
TRBV7-9	13	TRBJ2-2	ASSLRDTYTGELF
TRBV5-5	12	TRBJ2-7	ASNLDRGLYEQY
TRBV20-1	10	TRBJ1-2	SATAGGYGYT
TRBV2	15	TRBJ2-3	ASSEIGLAGVADTQY
TRBV11-2	12	TRBJ1-1	ASSLGPGGPEAF
TRBV4-1	11	TRBJ2-7	ASSQDTFYEQY
TRBV20-1	12	TRBJ1-5	SAWTGYSNQPQH
TRBV24-1	16	TRBJ2-1	ATSDHHPSHSSYNEQF
TRBV6-1	14	TRBJ2-5	ASSDPRDSVQETQY
TRBV6-1	12	TRBJ2-2	ASSLSGSWGELF
TRBV28	14	TRBJ2-5	ASSLLAESIQETQY
TRBV24-1	15	TRBJ2-5	ATSDFSGVHHQETQY
TRBV7-2	12	TRBJ2-1	ASSWSAGNNEQF
TRBV12-5	13	TRBJ2-2	ASGVGTSFTGELF
TRBV27	13	TRBJ2-7	ASSFTGHNHYEQY
TRBV10-2	9	TRBJ1-2	ASSESGGYT
TRBV6-1	12	TRBJ1-1	ASMRGEIRTEAF
TRBV5-1	11	TRBJ1-6	ASSLIEGSPLH
TRBV6-1	10	TRBJ1-5	ASGPLNQPQH
TRBV2	11	TRBJ1-2	ASSEALTPGYT
TRBV12-3/TRBV12-4	11	TRBJ1-5	ASSLSSLDAQH
TRBV24-1	10	TRBJ1-1	ATSDFLGEAF
TRBV12-3/TRBV12-4	11	TRBJ2-2	ASRGRNTGELF
TRBV20-1	11	TRBJ2-5	SALTSGEETQY
TRBV2	9	TRBJ1-6	ASNTRSPLH
TRBV7-6	14	TRBJ1-3	ASSLRDIFSGNTIY
TRBV5-4	12	TRBJ2-1	ASSPTSVLNEQF
TRBV27	11	TRBJ1-5	ASMGQGNQPQH
TRBV11-2	12	TRBJ1-2	ASSLRSGNYGYT
TRBV27	14	TRBJ1-1	ASSLRQGLINTEAF
TRBV2	12	TRBJ1-2	ASTVGQGNYGYT
TRBV11-3	11	TRBJ2-1	ASSLEGWDEQF
TRBV15	15	TRBJ2-7	ATSRDPWTGLSYEQY
TRBV11-3	12	TRBJ1-1	ASIPGATNTEAF
TRBV20-1	13	TRBJ1-5	SARDVTGEIQPQH
TRBV27	13	TRBJ2-3	ASSLSGLYTDTQY
TRBV11-2	11	TRBJ1-1	ASRTDTYTEAF
TRBV3-1	12	TRBJ2-7	ASSQEGSAYEQY
TRBV29-1	11	TRBJ1-3	SVEGLSGNTIY
TRBV28	14	TRBJ2-2	ASSSSGQGRTGELF
TRBV28	17	TRBJ2-1	ASSSPGLAGKGSYNEQF